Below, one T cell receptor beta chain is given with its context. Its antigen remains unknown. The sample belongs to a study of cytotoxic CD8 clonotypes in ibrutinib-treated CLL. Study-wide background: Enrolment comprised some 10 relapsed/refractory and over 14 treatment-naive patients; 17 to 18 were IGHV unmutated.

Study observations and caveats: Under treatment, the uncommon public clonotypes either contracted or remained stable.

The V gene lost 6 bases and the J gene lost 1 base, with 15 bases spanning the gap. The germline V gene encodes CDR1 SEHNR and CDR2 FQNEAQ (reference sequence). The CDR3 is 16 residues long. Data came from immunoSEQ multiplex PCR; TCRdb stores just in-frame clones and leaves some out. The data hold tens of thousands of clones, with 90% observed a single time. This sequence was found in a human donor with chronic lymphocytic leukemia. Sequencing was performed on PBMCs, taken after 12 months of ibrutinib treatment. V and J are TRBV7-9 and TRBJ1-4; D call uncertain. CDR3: CASSFGWGRTNEKLFF. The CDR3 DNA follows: TGTGCCAGCAGTTTCGGCTGGGGTCGAACTAATGAAAAACTGTTTTTT.